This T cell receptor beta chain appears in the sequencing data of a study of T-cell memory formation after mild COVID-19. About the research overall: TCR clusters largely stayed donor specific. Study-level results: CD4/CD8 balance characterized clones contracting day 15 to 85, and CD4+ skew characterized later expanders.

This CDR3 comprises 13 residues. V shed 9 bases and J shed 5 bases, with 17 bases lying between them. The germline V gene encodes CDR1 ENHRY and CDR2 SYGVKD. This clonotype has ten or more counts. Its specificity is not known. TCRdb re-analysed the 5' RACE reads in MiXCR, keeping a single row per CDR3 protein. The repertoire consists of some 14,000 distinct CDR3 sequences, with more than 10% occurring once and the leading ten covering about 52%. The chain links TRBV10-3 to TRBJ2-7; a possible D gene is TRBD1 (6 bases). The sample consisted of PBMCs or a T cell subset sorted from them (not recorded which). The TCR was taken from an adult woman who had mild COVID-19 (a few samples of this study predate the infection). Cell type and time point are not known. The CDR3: CAIKQGPGDEQYF. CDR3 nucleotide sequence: TGTGCCATAAAACAGGGCCCAGGGGACGAGCAGTACTTC.